This T cell receptor beta chain was sequenced during a study of T cells after yellow fever vaccination. Germline CDR1 and CDR2: SGHNT and YYREEE (reference sequence). The CDR3 totals 14 residues. Trimming removed 4 bases from V and 1 base from J, with 8 bases in between. One entry per CDR3 protein, called by TCRdb with MiXCR from the 5' RACE reads. The sample carries approximately 300,000 distinct CDR3 sequences, about 6.9% recorded once. This clonotype appeared many times. The V and J genes are TRBV5-4 and TRBJ2-2; maybe TRBD1 (5 bases). Sample: PBMCs, taken more than 35 days after the first yellow fever vaccination. The receptor was derived from a man aged 18 to 29 who received the YFV17D yellow fever vaccine. The CDR3 sequence is CASSPTGNTGELFF. DNA of the CDR3: TGTGCCAGCAGCCCTACAGGGAACACCGGGGAGCTGTTTTTT.